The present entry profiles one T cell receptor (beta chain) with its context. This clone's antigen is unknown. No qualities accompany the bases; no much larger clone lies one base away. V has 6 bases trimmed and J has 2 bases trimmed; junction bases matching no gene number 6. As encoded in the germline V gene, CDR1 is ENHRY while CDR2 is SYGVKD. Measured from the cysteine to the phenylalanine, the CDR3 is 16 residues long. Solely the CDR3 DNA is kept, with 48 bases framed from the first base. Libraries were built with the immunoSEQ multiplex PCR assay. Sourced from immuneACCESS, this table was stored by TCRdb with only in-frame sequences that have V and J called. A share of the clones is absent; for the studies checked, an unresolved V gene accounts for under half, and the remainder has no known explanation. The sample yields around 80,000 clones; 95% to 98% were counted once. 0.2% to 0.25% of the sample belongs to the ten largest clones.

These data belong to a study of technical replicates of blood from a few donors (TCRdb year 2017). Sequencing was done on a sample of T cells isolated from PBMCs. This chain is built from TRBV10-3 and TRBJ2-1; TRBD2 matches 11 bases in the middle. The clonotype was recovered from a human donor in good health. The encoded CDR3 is CAISKLTSGTYNEQFF. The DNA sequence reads TGTGCCATCAGCAAGTTGACTAGCGGGACCTACAATGAGCAGTTCTTC.